This is a list of T cell receptor beta chains from one sample in a study of technical replicates of blood from a few donors. The data were produced by immunoSEQ multiplex PCR, yet TCRdb's version contains in-frame clones alone and is incomplete. The sample includes about 88,000 clones, roughly 92% seen only once; the top ten take about 0.26%. Sequenced material: T cells isolated from PBMCs. All receptors come from a human donor in good health. The CDR3 runs from the conserved cysteine through the conserved F or W. The D gene is left open where the match is weak. The size entry is marked missing in some rows and otherwise reads once, few, many or a size class.

CASRSGKNEQFF	TGCGCCAGCAGGTCGGGGAAAAATGAGCAGTTCTTC	.	TRBJ2-1	TRBV5-1	.
CASSEAGSEGGGRYGYTF	TGTGCCAGCAGTGAAGCGGGGAGCGAGGGCGGGGGGAGGTATGGCTACACCTTC	.	TRBJ1-2	TRBV2	once
CAWGQGVNQPQHF	TGTGCCTGGGGACAGGGGGTTAATCAGCCCCAGCATTTT	TRBD1	TRBJ1-5	TRBV30	.
CASRAASGTEKNTEAFF	TGTGCCAGCAGAGCAGCCTCCGGGACAGAAAAGAACACTGAAGCTTTCTTT	TRBD1	TRBJ1-1	TRBV7-9	few
CASSLYGTQGGEQYF	TGTGCCAGCAGTTTGTATGGGACACAAGGCGGCGAGCAGTACTTC	.	TRBJ2-7	TRBV6-5	.
CASTHGWAGAVYEQYF	TGTGCCAGCACACACGGTTGGGCGGGGGCCGTCTACGAGCAGTACTTC	.	TRBJ2-7	TRBV11-2	.
CASSSGGLEAFF	TGTGCCAGCAGTTCGGGTGGCTTGGAAGCTTTCTTT	.	TRBJ1-1	TRBV28	few
CASSLDYSGDLNTEAFF	TGTGCCAGCAGTTTAGATTATTCCGGGGACTTGAACACTGAAGCTTTCTTT	.	TRBJ1-1	TRBV27	.
CATRTTPYSNQPQHF	TGTGCCACCAGGACAACTCCGTATAGCAATCAGCCCCAGCATTTT	.	TRBJ1-5	TRBV6-5	.
CASSLVTSSYSTDTQYF	TGTGCCAGCAGCTTAGTGACTAGCAGCTATAGCACAGATACGCAGTATTTT	TRBD2	TRBJ2-3	TRBV7-9	.
CASRDRVRTYEQYF	TGTGCCAGCAGGGACAGGGTAAGGACCTACGAGCAGTACTTC	TRBD1	TRBJ2-7	TRBV2	.
CASSLFGTGSTDTQYF	TGTGCCAGCAGTTTATTCGGGACAGGGAGCACAGATACGCAGTATTTT	TRBD1	TRBJ2-3	TRBV5-8	.
CASSPPGTGIGGYTF	TGTGCCAGCTCACCCCCCGGGACAGGGATTGGTGGCTACACCTTC	TRBD1	TRBJ1-2	TRBV18	once
CASSLQGMNTEAFF	TGTGCCAGCAGTTTACAGGGGATGAACACTGAAGCTTTCTTT	TRBD1	TRBJ1-1	TRBV11-3	.
CASSLVSPPLHF	TGTGCCAGCAGCTTAGTAAGCCCACCCCTCCACTTT	.	TRBJ1-6	TRBV11-2	.
CASSLDISGGYTF	TGTGCCAGCAGCTTGGATATTTCAGGGGGCTACACCTTC	.	TRBJ1-2	TRBV5-4	.
CASMDRGRKSTEAFF	TGTGCCAGCATGGACAGGGGGCGAAAGAGCACTGAAGCTTTCTTT	TRBD1	TRBJ1-1	TRBV5-5	.
CASSTAGVGDTQYF	TGTGCCAGTAGTACAGCGGGAGTGGGGGATACGCAGTATTTT	TRBD2	TRBJ2-3	TRBV19	.
CAISEQVYGYTF	TGTGCCATCAGTGAACAGGTCTATGGCTACACCTTC	.	TRBJ1-2	TRBV10-3	.
CASRESSYNEQFF	TGTGCCAGCCGCGAGAGCTCCTACAATGAGCAGTTCTTC	.	TRBJ2-1	TRBV28	.
CATSDSYNEQFF	TGTGCCACCTCGGACAGTTACAATGAGCAGTTCTTC	.	TRBJ2-1	TRBV2	.
CASSGSGNYGYTF	TGTGCCAGCAGCGGATCAGGGAACTATGGCTACACCTTC	.	TRBJ1-2	TRBV9	.
CASSFGRVSYEQYF	TGTGCCAGCAGCTTTGGGCGGGTCTCCTACGAGCAGTACTTC	.	TRBJ2-7	TRBV11-1	.
CASRTGGGNTQYF	TGTGCCAGCAGGACAGGGGGCGGTAATACGCAGTATTTT	TRBD1	TRBJ2-3	TRBV5-4	.
CASSPYRDRGLAFF	TGTGCCAGCTCACCCTACCGGGACAGGGGGCTTGCTTTCTTT	TRBD1	TRBJ1-1	TRBV18	few
CASSVEEGTGGYYGYTF	TGTGCCAGCAGCGTAGAAGAAGGGACAGGGGGATACTATGGCTACACCTTC	TRBD1	TRBJ1-2	TRBV9	.
CSVGGEGNEQFF	TGCAGCGTTGGGGGGGAAGGCAATGAGCAGTTCTTC	.	TRBJ2-1	TRBV29-1	.
CASSLGGLAQETQYF	TGTGCCAGCAGCTTGGGAGGACTAGCGCAAGAGACCCAGTACTTC	TRBD2	TRBJ2-5	TRBV5-4	.
CASSSTGTGIGELFF	TGTGCCAGCTCAAGTACCGGGACTGGAATCGGGGAGCTGTTTTTT	.	TRBJ2-2	TRBV18	.
CASSYSRNSAGGYTF	TGTGCCAGCAGTTACTCGAGGAATTCGGCTGGCGGCTACACCTTC	.	TRBJ1-2	TRBV6-5	.
CASSLVGGVEQYF	TGTGCCAGCAGCTTGGTTGGCGGGGTCGAGCAGTACTTC	.	TRBJ2-7	TRBV5-4	.
CATSSARRQFF	TGTGCCACCAGCAGTGCCCGGAGGCAGTTCTTC	.	TRBJ2-1	TRBV15	.
CANQNKPGEEGQPQHF	TGTGCCAACCAGAACAAACCAGGGGAAGAGGGTCAGCCCCAGCATTTT	.	TRBJ1-5	TRBV27	.
CASSQEGSPKNIQYF	TGTGCCAGCAGCCAAGAGGGCTCCCCAAAAAACATTCAGTACTTC	.	TRBJ2-4	TRBV4-2	.
CASSQSAGIRALFQELFF	TGTGCCAGCAGCCAAAGTGCAGGGATTAGGGCCCTTTTCCAAGAGCTGTTTTTT	.	TRBJ2-2	TRBV11-3	.
CATSRGWGQGNTEAFF	TGTGCCACCAGCAGAGGGTGGGGACAGGGGAACACTGAAGCTTTCTTT	TRBD1	TRBJ1-1	TRBV15	.
CASSLPTGWRSNQPQHF	TGTGCCAGCAGTTTACCGACAGGGTGGCGTAGCAATCAGCCCCAGCATTTT	TRBD1	TRBJ1-5	TRBV28	.
CASSDLRGLLTEAFF	TGTGCCAGCAGCGACCTGAGGGGGCTTTTAACTGAAGCTTTCTTT	TRBD1	TRBJ1-1	TRBV6-6	.
CASSQDPGLVYNEQFF	TGTGCCAGCAGCCAAGATCCGGGACTCGTCTACAATGAGCAGTTCTTC	.	TRBJ2-1	TRBV4-2	.
CASSTDRIGNTIYF	TGTGCCAGTAGCACCGACAGAATTGGAAACACCATATATTTT	.	TRBJ1-3	TRBV19	.
CASSPQQGGPYEQYF	TGTGCCAGCTCACCACAACAGGGCGGCCCCTACGAGCAGTACTTC	.	TRBJ2-7	TRBV18	.
CASSLDRAPSGANVLTF	TGCGCCAGCAGCTTGGACAGGGCCCCCTCTGGGGCCAACGTCCTGACTTTC	.	TRBJ2-6	TRBV5-1	.
CASSELIGRINQPQHF	TGCGCCAGCAGTGAGTTGATCGGCAGGATTAATCAGCCCCAGCATTTT	.	TRBJ1-5	TRBV10-2	.
CASSTPGREGQPQHF	TGTGCCAGTAGTACTCCCGGGAGGGAAGGTCAGCCCCAGCATTTT	.	TRBJ1-5	TRBV19	.
CASPTGTNTGELFF	TGTGCCAGCCCCACAGGGACGAACACCGGGGAGCTGTTTTTT	.	TRBJ2-2	TRBV6-1	.
CASSFFGKSGGYTF	TGTGCCAGCAGCTTTTTCGGGAAATCGGGTGGCTACACCTTC	.	TRBJ1-2	TRBV11-2	.
CASSATGGIYEQYF	TGTGCCAGCAGCGCCACAGGGGGCATCTACGAGCAGTACTTC	TRBD1	TRBJ2-7	TRBV5-4	.
CASSYSRLADYEQYF	TGTGCCAGCAGTTACTCGCGGCTAGCGGACTACGAGCAGTACTTC	TRBD2	TRBJ2-7	TRBV6-6	.
CASSQEGGIRTDTQYF	TGTGCCAGCAGCCAAGAAGGGGGAATTCGCACAGATACGCAGTATTTT	.	TRBJ2-3	TRBV4-2	.
CTSSQDQLRISLKAFF	TGCACCAGCAGCCAAGATCAGTTGAGGATTTCACTCAAAGCTTTCTTT	.	TRBJ1-1	TRBV1	.
CASSLEGTSGTYEQYF	TGCGCCAGCAGCTTGGAAGGGACTAGCGGAACCTACGAGCAGTACTTC	TRBD2	TRBJ2-7	TRBV5-1	.
CASNPGLSNQPQHF	TGTGCCAGCAATCCGGGACTGAGCAATCAGCCCCAGCATTTT	.	TRBJ1-5	TRBV6-6	.
CASSQDSGREQYF	TGTGCCAGCAGCCAAGACAGCGGGCGGGAGCAGTACTTC	.	TRBJ2-7	TRBV14	.
CAWSNSGGYGSQYF	TGTGCCTGGAGTAATTCGGGGGGATATGGGAGTCAGTACTTC	TRBD2	TRBJ2-5	TRBV30	.
CASSRDGQGNTIYF	TGTGCCAGCAGCCGCGACGGACAGGGAAACACCATATATTTT	.	TRBJ1-3	TRBV7-9	.
CASSPPRGYGYTF	TGTGCCAGCAGTCCCCCTCGGGGCTATGGCTACACCTTC	.	TRBJ1-2	TRBV28	.
CAGHRVKDTGELFF	TGCGCCGGCCACAGGGTGAAGGACACCGGGGAGCTGTTTTTT	.	TRBJ2-2	TRBV5-1	.
CASSDPGQGASNEQFF	TGTGCCAGCAGCGACCCGGGACAGGGGGCAAGTAATGAGCAGTTCTTC	TRBD1	TRBJ2-1	TRBV11-2	.